The clone carrying this TCR beta chain was recorded once. The antigen remains unidentified. The germline gives CDR1 SGDLS, CDR2 YYNGEE. CDR3 length: 13 amino acids. The V and J ends lost 2 bases and 0 bases respectively, with 5 bases between them. Produced via immunoSEQ multiplex PCR; TCRdb's table is partial and in-frame only. Of around 17,000 clones listed, around 64% are singletons. The sample comes from a study of neoadjuvant anti-PD-1 for oral cavity cancer. General study findings and limits: Treg/Th17 ratio rose with pretreatment blood and fell with post-treatment tumor TCRbeta clonality.

The chain carries TRBV9 and TRBJ1-1; D remains unclear. This clonotype originated in a person between 40 and 79 years old with oral cavity squamous cell carcinoma. The sequenced sample was PBMCs, obtained before nivolumab (anti-PD-1) treatment. CDR3 sequence reads: CASSVAMNTEAFF. For the CDR3, the DNA is TGTGCCAGCAGCGTGGCGATGAACACTGAAGCTTTCTTT.